The 3 T cell receptor beta chains below were found in one sample sequenced in a study of CD8 T cells in ankylosing spondylitis. TCRdb recomputed calls from the 5' RACE reads with MiXCR, one row per CDR3 protein. The sample has 200,000 to 250,000 distinct CDR3 sequences; around 24% are singletons. The sequenced material came from blood, either unsorted or a sorted T cell fraction (not recorded which). The receptors stem from a male donor with ankylosing spondylitis or in good health (not recorded which).

This clonotype has at least ten counts. The rearrangement links TRBV29-1 to TRBJ2-4, with D unclear. V shed 5 bases and J shed 0 bases, with 8 bases lying between them. The CDR3 runs to 13 residues. Germline V gives CDR1 SQVTM, CDR2 ANQGSEA. CDR3 residues: CSVKSLAKNIQYF. CDR3 bases: TGCAGCGTTAAATCTCTAGCCAAAAACATTCAGTACTTC.

The chain recombines TRBV5-4 with TRBJ2-3, with 9 bases fitting TRBD2. J lost 5 bases, V lost 5 bases, and 9 bases had no gene match. The germline V gene encodes CDR1 SGHNT and CDR2 YYREEE (reference sequence). The CDR3 spans 15 residues. The chain's CDR3 is CASRSAVAGVDTQYF. As DNA, the CDR3 is TGTGCCAGCAGATCCGCGGTAGCGGGAGTAGATACGCAGTATTTT.

The V gene is TRBV24-1, the J gene TRBJ2-1; tentative D call: TRBD2 (6 bases). Between the trimmed V and J ends, which lost 4 bases and 5 bases, there was a span of 11 bases. Germline CDR1 is KGHDR and CDR2 is SFDVKD. The CDR3 runs to 14 residues. The CDR3 DNA sequence: TGTGCCACCAGTGAGTCGGGAGTTGACAATGAGCAGTTCTTC. This sequence encodes CATSESGVDNEQFF.